This TCR beta chain was recovered during a study of T cell repertoires in cytomegalovirus infection. Study as a whole: CMV infection plus the matching HLA type was flagged by public TCR beta signatures. General study findings and limits: Across the ex vivo response, the dominant clonotypes were HLA-C-restricted CMV-specific TCR beta clonotypes.

Using its own MiXCR run on the reads, TCRdb lists one record per CDR3 protein. The top ten hold roughly 8% of the sample, which has 630,000 or so distinct CDR3 sequences, around 24% seen once. Turning to this clonotype: Antigen unknown.

This CDR3 has 16 amino acids. V shed 10 bases, J shed 1 base, and the junction held 11 bases outside the gene matches. The V gene's germline CDR1 is SGHVS and CDR2 FQNEAQ. Sequencing used CD8+ T cells from PBMCs. This TCR came from a human donor in good health (CMV status not recorded). Some clones in this sample may be carry-over from other donors' samples. The chain links TRBV7-8 to TRBJ1-4, with 8 bases identical to TRBD1. This chain's CDR3 is CATSSGGFQTNEKLFF. DNA for the CDR3: TGTGCCACCAGTTCAGGGGGCTTTCAAACTAATGAAAAACTGTTTTTT.